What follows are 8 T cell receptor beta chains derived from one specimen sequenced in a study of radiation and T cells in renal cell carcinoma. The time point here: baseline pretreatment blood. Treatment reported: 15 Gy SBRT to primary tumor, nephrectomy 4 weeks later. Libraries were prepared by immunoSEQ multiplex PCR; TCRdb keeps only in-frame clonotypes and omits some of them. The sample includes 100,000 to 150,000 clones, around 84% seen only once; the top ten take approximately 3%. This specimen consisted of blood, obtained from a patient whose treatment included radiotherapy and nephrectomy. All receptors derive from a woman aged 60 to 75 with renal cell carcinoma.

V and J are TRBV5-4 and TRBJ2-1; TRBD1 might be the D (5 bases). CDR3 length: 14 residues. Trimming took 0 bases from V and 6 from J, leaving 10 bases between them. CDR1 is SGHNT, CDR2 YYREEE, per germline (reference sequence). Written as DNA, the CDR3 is TGTGCCAGCAGCTTGGAGGGGCGTGTCAATGAGCAGTTCTTC. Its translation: CASSLEGRVNEQFF.

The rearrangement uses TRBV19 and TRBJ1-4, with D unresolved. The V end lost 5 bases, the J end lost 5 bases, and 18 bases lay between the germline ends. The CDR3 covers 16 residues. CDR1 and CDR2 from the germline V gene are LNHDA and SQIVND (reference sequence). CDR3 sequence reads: CASSPPLGLENEKLFF. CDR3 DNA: TGTGCCAGTAGTCCGCCGCTAGGCCTAGAAAATGAAAAACTGTTTTTT.

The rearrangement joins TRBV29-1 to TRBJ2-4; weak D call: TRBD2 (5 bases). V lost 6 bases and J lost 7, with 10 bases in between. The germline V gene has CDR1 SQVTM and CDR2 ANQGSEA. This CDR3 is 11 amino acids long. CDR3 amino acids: CSVRERNIQYF. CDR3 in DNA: TGCAGCGTAAGGGAGAGGAACATTCAGTACTTC. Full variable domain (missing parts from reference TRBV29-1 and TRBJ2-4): SAVISQKPSRDICQRGTSLTIQCQVDSQVTMMFWYRQQPGQSLTLIATANQGSEATYESGFVIDKFPISRPNLTFSTLTVSNMSPEDSSIYLCSVRERNIQYFGAGTRLSVL.

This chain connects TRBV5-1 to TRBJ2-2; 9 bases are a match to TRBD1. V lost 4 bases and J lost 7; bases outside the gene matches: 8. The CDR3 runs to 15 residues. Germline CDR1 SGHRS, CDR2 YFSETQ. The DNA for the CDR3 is TGCGCCAGCAGCCCCATGACAGGGGGAGACGGGGAGCTGTTTTTT. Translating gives CASSPMTGGDGELFF.

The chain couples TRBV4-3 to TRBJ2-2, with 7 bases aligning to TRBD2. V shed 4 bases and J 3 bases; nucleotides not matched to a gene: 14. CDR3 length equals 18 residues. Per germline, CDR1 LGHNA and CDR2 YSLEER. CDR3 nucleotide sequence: TGCGCCAGCAGCCCCCATGTGGGGGGAGGGTCCGACACCGGGGAGCTGTTTTTT. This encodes CASSPHVGGGSDTGELFF.

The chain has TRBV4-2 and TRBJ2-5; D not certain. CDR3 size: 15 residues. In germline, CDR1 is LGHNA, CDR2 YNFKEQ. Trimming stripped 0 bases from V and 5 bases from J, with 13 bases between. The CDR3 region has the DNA TGTGCCAGCAGCCAAGATTTTGGGGTCCGTGAGACCCAGTACTTC. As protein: CASSQDFGVRETQYF.

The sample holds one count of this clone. CDR3 sequence: CASSLAPSGNEQFF. CDR3 bases: TGTGCCAGCAGTTTAGCTCCGAGCGGGAATGAGCAGTTCTTC. The chain links TRBV27 to TRBJ2-1; possibly TRBD2 for D (6 bases). The V end lost 2 bases, the J end lost 7 bases, and 12 bases lay between the germline ends. Per germline, CDR1 MNHEY and CDR2 SMNVEV (reference sequence). The CDR3 extends over 14 amino acids.

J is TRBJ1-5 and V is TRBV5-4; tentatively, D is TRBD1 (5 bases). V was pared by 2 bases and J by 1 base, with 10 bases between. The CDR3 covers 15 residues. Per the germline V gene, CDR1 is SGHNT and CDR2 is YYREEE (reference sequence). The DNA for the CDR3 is TGTGCCAGCAGCTTATTCGGGGGGAGCAATCAGCCCCAGCATTTT. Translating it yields CASSLFGGSNQPQHF.